Each of the 16 T cell receptor beta chains below was sequenced from the same sample in a study of T-cell reconstitution after alpha-beta-depleted transplantation in children. A library of TCRbeta sequences, prepared with unique molecular identifiers, was generated. TCRdb processed the PCR reads anew with MiXCR; each CDR3 protein has one entry. This table holds some 550,000 distinct CDR3 sequences, 23% found once. Sequencing was performed on PBMCs, mostly from graft donor cells, taken 360 days after TCRalphabeta/CD19-depleted stem cell transplant. These receptors were taken from a boy under two years old who had a stem cell transplant for acute myeloid leukemia, so the T cells may come from the graft donor.

This clonotype turned up a few times. The chain uses TRBV5-6 and TRBJ1-1; D not certain. V lost 0 bases to trimming and J lost 4 bases, with 10 bases between them. The CDR3 contains 14 residues. CDR1 is SGHDT, CDR2 YYEEEE, per germline. The CDR3, as DNA: TGTGCCAGCAGCTTGGGGCAGAGAGGCACTGAAGCTTTCTTT. Its translation is CASSLGQRGTEAFF. Complete variable domain (other parts from reference TRBV5-6 and TRBJ1-1): DAGVTQSPTHLIKTRGQQVTLRCSPKSGHDTVSWYQQALGQGPQFIFQYYEEEERQRGNFPDRFSGHQFPNYSSELNVNALLLGDSALYLCASSLGQRGTEAFFGQGTRLTVV.

This clonotype was picked up many times. This chain joins TRBV6-7 and TRBJ2-2, with no clear D. TRBV6-7 has ORF status, its function being uncertain. The CDR3 runs to 18 residues. The V end lost 0 bases, the J end lost 0 bases, and 14 bases lay between the germline ends. The DNA for the CDR3 is TGTGCCAGCAGTTACTCGAAATGCCCCCGCTCGAACACCGGGGAGCTGTTTTTT. Protein sequence: CASSYSKCPRSNTGELFF.

This clonotype showed up just a few times. The rearrangement uses TRBV11-2 and TRBJ2-5; 8 nucleotides align to TRBD2. The CDR3 consists of 15 residues. The germline CDR1 and CDR2 sequences are SGHAT and FQNNGV. V gave up 2 bases and J gave up 2 bases; unmatched junction bases: 4. The CDR3 loop is CASSLTGTRQETQYF. The CDR3 coding sequence is TGTGCCAGCAGCTTAACGGGGACTAGACAAGAGACCCAGTACTTC.

This clonotype was counted many times. This chain uses TRBV20-1 with TRBJ1-5; perhaps TRBD1 as D (5 bases). Deletions cut 4 bases from V and 11 bases from J, with 24 bases between. Germline V CDR1 and CDR2: DFQATT, SNEGSKA (reference sequence). The CDR3 consists of 15 residues. CDR3 coding DNA: TGCAGTGCTATCAGTCAGGGAGGTCTAAAGGGAGCCCAGCATTTT. Translation: CSAISQGGLKGAQHF.

This clonotype was seen only a few times. The chain carries TRBV7-2 and TRBJ2-7, with TRBD1 matching over 9 bases. V gave up 1 base and J gave up 6 bases; unmatched junction bases: 7. Germline loops: CDR1 SGHTA, CDR2 FQGNSA. The CDR3 is 15 residues long. CDR3 DNA: TGTGCCAGCAGCTTAGGGACAGGGGCCTTCGTCGAGCAGTACTTC. Its translation is CASSLGTGAFVEQYF.

This clonotype appeared many times. The chain couples TRBV7-3 to TRBJ2-2, with a tentative D call TRBD2 (6 bases). V dropped 2 bases and J dropped 4 bases, with 11 bases sitting between them. The germline CDR1 and CDR2 sequences are SGHTA and FQGTGA. This CDR3 comprises 15 residues. The CDR3 sequence: CASSLASAGTGELFF. The CDR3 DNA reads TGTGCCAGCAGCTTAGCTAGCGCGGGCACCGGGGAGCTGTTTTTT.

The V and J genes are TRBV10-2 and TRBJ2-2, with unresolved D. Germline-derived CDR1 and CDR2 are WSHSY and SAAADI. Trimming shortened V by 2 bases and J by 7 bases, and 11 bases separated the two germline ends. The CDR3 consists of 14 residues. CDR3 loop: CASSEIGLGGELFF. In DNA form, the CDR3 reads TGCGCCAGCAGTGAGATAGGGCTGGGCGGGGAGCTGTTTTTT.

In nucleotides, the CDR3 is TGTGCCATCGACAGCGATATCACCTACGAGCAGTACGTC. It specifies CAIDSDITYEQYV. The chain uses TRBV10-3 and TRBJ2-7, with D possibly TRBD1 on 5 matching bases. The V and J ends lost 8 bases and 2 bases respectively, with 13 bases between them. Germline V gives CDR1 ENHRY, CDR2 SYGVKD. This CDR3 region has 13 residues.

The chain uses TRBV19 and TRBJ1-1; D remains ambiguous. V gave up 3 bases and J gave up 1 base, with 6 bases separating them. This CDR3 comprises 13 residues. The germline CDR1 and CDR2 sequences are LNHDA and SQIVND (reference sequence). The CDR3: CASSMNTNTEAFF. CDR3 bases: TGTGCCAGTAGTATGAACACGAACACTGAAGCTTTCTTT.

This chain uses TRBV7-2 with TRBJ2-7, with 9 bases identical to TRBD1. Germline CDR1 is SGHTA and CDR2 is FQGNSA. The CDR3 spans 15 residues. V lost 5 bases to trimming and J lost 3 bases; unmatched junction nucleotides: 8. CDR3 sequence: CASSPLWTGVYEQYF. The CDR3 DNA is TGTGCCAGCAGCCCGCTCTGGACAGGGGTCTACGAGCAGTACTTC.

This clonotype was counted only a few times. The chain carries TRBV6-5 and TRBJ1-1; D is unclear. The length of the CDR3 is 13 residues. From germline, CDR1 is MNHEY and CDR2 SVGAGI. Trimming removed 2 bases from V and 2 bases from J, with 6 bases in between. CDR3 sequence reads: CASSYGSNTEAFF. As DNA, the CDR3 is TGTGCCAGCAGTTACGGCAGTAACACTGAAGCTTTCTTT.

This clonotype has ten or more counts. The J gene is TRBJ1-2, the V gene TRBV11-3; TRBD1 might be the D (6 bases). The CDR3 is 17 residues long. Germline loops: CDR1 SGHNT, CDR2 YENEEA. Trimming pared 0 bases from V and 4 bases from J, leaving 18 bases between. CDR3 region: CASSLDYSRGRTYGYTF. As DNA, the CDR3 is TGTGCCAGCAGCTTAGACTATTCCCGGGGGCGCACCTATGGCTACACCTTC.

The chain joins TRBV7-2 to TRBJ1-4; 9 bases are shared with TRBD1. Germline V gene sequence: CDR1 SGHTA, CDR2 FQGNSA. Trimming took 5 bases from V and 7 from J; bases not matched to a gene: 29. This CDR3 has 22 residues. The CDR3 loop is CASSNLRRDRVFLDPTGEKLFF. CDR3 nucleotides: TGTGCCAGCAGCAACTTAAGGAGGGACAGGGTCTTTTTGGATCCAACCGGTGAAAAACTGTTTTTT.

In DNA form, the CDR3 reads TGTGCCAGCAGCTTTGGAGGGGGCGGGGGTTCCTATAATTCACCCCTCCACTTT. Amino acid sequence: CASSFGGGGGSYNSPLHF. The chain carries TRBV28 and TRBJ1-6, with TRBD1 identical over 7 bases. Germline V gives CDR1 MDHEN, CDR2 SYDVKM. This CDR3 has 18 residues. Trimming removed 6 bases from V and 1 base from J; junction bases left unmatched: 12.

This chain connects TRBV20-1 to TRBJ2-1; 9 nucleotides agree with TRBD2. CDR3 length: 21 amino acids. The V segment lost 3 bases and the J segment 2 bases; nucleotides outside the gene matches: 23. The germline gives CDR1 DFQATT, CDR2 SNEGSKA (reference sequence). For the CDR3, the DNA is TGCAGTGCTAGTATAGCTAGCGGGGCGCTTAATCCAACTCCTACCTACAATGAGCAGTTCTTC. As protein: CSASIASGALNPTPTYNEQFF.

A few counts support this clonotype. The chain is built from TRBV27 and TRBJ1-1; D ambiguous. The CDR3 length is 15 residues. Germline V gene sequence: CDR1 MNHEY, CDR2 SMNVEV (reference sequence). The ends were cut back, 6 bases at V and 2 bases at J, with 16 bases in the middle. The CDR3 bases are TGTGCCAGCAGCCCCCAGTTCGCGGGTAACACTGAAGCTTTCTTT. It yields the protein CASSPQFAGNTEAFF.